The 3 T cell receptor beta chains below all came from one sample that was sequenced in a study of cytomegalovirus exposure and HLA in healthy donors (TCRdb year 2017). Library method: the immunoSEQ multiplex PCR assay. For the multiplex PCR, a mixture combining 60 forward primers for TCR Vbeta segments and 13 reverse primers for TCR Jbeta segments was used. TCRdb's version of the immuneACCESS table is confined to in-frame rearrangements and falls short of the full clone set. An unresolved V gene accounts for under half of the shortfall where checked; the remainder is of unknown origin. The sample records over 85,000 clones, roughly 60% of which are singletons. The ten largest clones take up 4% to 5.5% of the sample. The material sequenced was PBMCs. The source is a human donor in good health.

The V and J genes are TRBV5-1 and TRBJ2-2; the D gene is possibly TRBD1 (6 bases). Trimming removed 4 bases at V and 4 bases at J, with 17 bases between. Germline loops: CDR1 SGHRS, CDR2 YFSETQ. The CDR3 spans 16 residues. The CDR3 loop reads CASSPLVGGSTGELFF. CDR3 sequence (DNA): TGCGCCAGCAGCCCCCTTGTAGGGGGTTCCACCGGGGAGCTGTTTTTT.

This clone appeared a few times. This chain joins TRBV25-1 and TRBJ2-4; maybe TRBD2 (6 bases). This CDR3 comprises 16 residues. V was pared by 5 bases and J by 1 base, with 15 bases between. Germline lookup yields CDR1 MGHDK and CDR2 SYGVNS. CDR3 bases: TGTGCCAGCAGTACGGCGGGCGGAGGGGCCAAAAACATTCAGTACTTC. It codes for CASSTAGGGAKNIQYF. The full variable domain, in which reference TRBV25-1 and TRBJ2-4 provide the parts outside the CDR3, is EADIYQTPRYLVIGTGKKITLECSQTMGHDKMYWYQQDPGMELHLIHYSYGVNSTEKGDLSSESTVSRIRTEHFPLTLESARPSHTSQYLCASSTAGGGAKNIQYFGAGTRLSVL.

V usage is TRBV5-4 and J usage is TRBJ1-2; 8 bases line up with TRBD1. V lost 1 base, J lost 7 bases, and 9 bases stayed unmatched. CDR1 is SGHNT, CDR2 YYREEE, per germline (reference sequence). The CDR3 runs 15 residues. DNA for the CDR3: TGTGCCAGCAGCTTGAACTGGGACAGGAGGGCTGGCTACACCTTC. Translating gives CASSLNWDRRAGYTF.